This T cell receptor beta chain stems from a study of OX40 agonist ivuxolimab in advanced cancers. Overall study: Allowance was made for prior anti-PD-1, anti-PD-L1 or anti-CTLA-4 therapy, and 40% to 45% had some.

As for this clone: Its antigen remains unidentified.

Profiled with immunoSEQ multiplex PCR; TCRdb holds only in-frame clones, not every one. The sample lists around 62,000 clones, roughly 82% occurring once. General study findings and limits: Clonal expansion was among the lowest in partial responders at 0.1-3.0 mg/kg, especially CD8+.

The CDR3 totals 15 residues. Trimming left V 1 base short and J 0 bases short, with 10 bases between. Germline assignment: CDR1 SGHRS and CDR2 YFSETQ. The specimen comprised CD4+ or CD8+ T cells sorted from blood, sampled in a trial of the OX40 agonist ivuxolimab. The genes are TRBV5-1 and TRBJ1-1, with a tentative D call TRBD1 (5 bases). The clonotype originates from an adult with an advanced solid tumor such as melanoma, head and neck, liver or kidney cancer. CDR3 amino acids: CASSLQVGVNTEAFF. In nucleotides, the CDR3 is TGCGCCAGCAGCTTGCAGGTGGGGGTGAACACTGAAGCTTTCTTT.